Below, 19 T cell receptor beta chains from the same sample are listed, as sequenced in a study of shared clonotypes between healthy human individuals. Sequencing was performed with immunoSEQ multiplex PCR; in TCRdb, only in-frame clones are kept and a portion is missing. The sample holds roughly 2.2 million clones; more than 85% are singletons and the top ten take approximately 0.4%. The sequencing sample was made of naive CD4+ T cells from PBMCs. The subset denotes: CD45RA+ positively selected. Receptors were obtained from a man aged 18 to 29 in good health. Some clones in this sample may be carry-over from other donors' samples.

The V gene is TRBV10-1, the J gene TRBJ2-3, with no clear D. The CDR3 has 13 residues. Trimming cost V 7 bases and J 3 bases, with 11 bases left between them. From germline, CDR1 is WNHNN and CDR2 SYGVQD (reference sequence). Here the CDR3 reads CASMAAGTDTQYF. CDR3 nucleotides: TGCGCCAGCATGGCGGCTGGGACAGATACGCAGTATTTT.

V and J are TRBV6-5 and TRBJ2-2; TRBD1 might be the D (6 bases). Germline V gene sequence: CDR1 MNHEY, CDR2 SVGAGI. The CDR3 contains 15 residues. The germline V and J ends were trimmed by 2 bases and 7 bases, with 14 bases remaining between them. The CDR3 sequence: CASSYIGTRGGELFF. The CDR3 region has the DNA TGTGCCAGCAGTTACATCGGGACCAGGGGCGGGGAGCTGTTTTTT.

This clone was seen only once. This chain uses TRBV7-6 with TRBJ1-2, with D possibly matching TRBD1 (5 bases). Trimming left V 1 base short and J 6 bases short, with 6 bases between. Germline lookup yields CDR1 SGHVS and CDR2 FNYEAQ. This CDR3 is 12 amino acids long. DNA for the CDR3: TGTGCCAGCAGCTTAGTGGGGGATGGCTACACCTTC. Encoded protein: CASSLVGDGYTF.

Comments on this clone: Other DNA sequences within the sample encode an identical CDR3. The chain couples TRBV5-1 to TRBJ1-1; perhaps TRBD1 as D (6 bases). CDR3 length: 12 residues. V lost 2 bases, J lost 4 bases, and 6 bases lay in between. The V gene's germline CDR1 is SGHRS and CDR2 YFSETQ. For the CDR3, the DNA is TGCGCCAGCAGCTTACAGGGCACTGAAGCTTTCTTT. This gives the protein CASSLQGTEAFF.

Notes on this clone: This specimen includes other DNA sequences encoding the same CDR3. The V call is TRBV28, the J call TRBJ1-2; 7 bases are shared with TRBD1. Germline CDR1 and CDR2: MDHEN and SYDVKM. This CDR3 is built from 12 residues. V was pared by 6 bases and J by 5 bases, with 3 bases of the junction left unmatched. CDR3 sequence reads: CASSWDRYGYTF. For the CDR3, the DNA is TGTGCCAGCAGCTGGGACAGATATGGCTACACCTTC.

The chain combines TRBV2 with TRBJ1-4, with a tentative D call TRBD1 (5 bases). Germline V CDR1 and CDR2: SNHLY, FYNNEI. The CDR3 consists of 15 residues. Trimming pared 5 bases from V and 0 bases from J, leaving 10 bases between. In DNA, the CDR3 is TGTGCCAGCAGTAGTGAGGGGTCAACTAATGAAAAACTGTTTTTT. Residues: CASSSEGSTNEKLFF.

The chain uses TRBV5-1 and TRBJ2-1; 8 nucleotides align to TRBD2. CDR3 length: 17 residues. Germline-derived CDR1 and CDR2 are SGHRS and YFSETQ. V shed 4 bases, J shed 2 bases, and the junction held 11 bases outside the gene matches. The CDR3 spells CASSPSRTSSAYNEQFF. CDR3 sequence (DNA): TGCGCCAGCAGCCCGTCGAGGACTAGCAGCGCCTACAATGAGCAGTTCTTC.

The chain combines TRBV27 with TRBJ1-2; D possibly corresponds to TRBD1 (5 bases). The CDR3 sequence is 15 residues long. CDR1 and CDR2 from the germline V gene are MNHEY and SMNVEV (reference sequence). V lost 3 bases to trimming and J lost 5 bases, with 16 bases between them. CDR3 residues: CASSLAGTSRYGYTF. CDR3 bases: TGTGCCAGCAGTTTGGCCGGGACCTCTCGGTATGGCTACACCTTC.

V gene TRBV4-2 combines with J gene TRBJ2-7; TRBD2 aligns across 9 bases. CDR1 is LGHNA, CDR2 YNFKEQ, per germline. The CDR3 has 17 residues. The V gene end was trimmed by 2 bases and the J gene end by 0 bases; junction bases not matched to a gene: 8. CDR3 sequence (DNA): TGTGCCAGCAGCCAATACCCACGCGGGGGGGACTCCTACGAGCAGTACTTC. Translation gives CASSQYPRGGDSYEQYF.

The chain employs TRBV2 and TRBJ2-7; the D gene is possibly TRBD2 (7 bases). This CDR3 contains 13 residues. V lost 5 bases and J 4 bases, leaving 12 bases between the germline ends. Germline lookup yields CDR1 SNHLY and CDR2 FYNNEI. The CDR3 coding sequence is TGTGCCAGCAGTTGGGGGGGCAGGTACGAGCAGTACTTC. Translated, it gives CASSWGGRYEQYF.

The chain couples TRBV27 to TRBJ1-4; D remains ambiguous. This CDR3 is 19 amino acids long. Trimming cost V 1 base and J 1 base, with 19 bases left between them. CDR1 and CDR2 from the germline V gene are MNHEY and SMNVEV (reference sequence). The CDR3 is CASSLLGRPNVVTNEKLFF. CDR3 sequence (DNA): TGTGCCAGCAGTTTATTAGGGAGGCCCAACGTCGTAACTAATGAAAAACTGTTTTTT.

The rearrangement uses TRBV7-2 and TRBJ2-1; 13 bases fit TRBD2. Germline V gene lookup returns CDR1 SGHTA and CDR2 FQGNSA. The CDR3 extends over 15 amino acids. With V trimmed by 5 bases and J by 12 bases, 10 bases remained unmatched. The CDR3 sequence is CASSPGGTSGAAQFF. Here the CDR3 DNA reads TGTGCCAGCAGCCCTGGAGGGACTAGCGGGGCGGCGCAGTTCTTC.

Concerning this clone itself: A junction end diverges from the germline sequence, so it may reflect a read error. The V and J genes are TRBV28 and TRBJ1-4, with D perhaps matching TRBD1 (5 bases). CDR1 is MDHEN and CDR2 is SYDVKM in the germline V gene. This CDR3 is 18 amino acids long. The CDR3 loop reads CASSLSGFWGTVNEKLFF. DNA for the CDR3: TGTGCCAGCAGCTTATCAGGGTTTTGGGGTACCGTTAATGAAAAACTGTTTTTT.

The V gene is TRBV5-6, the J gene TRBJ1-3; the D is unclear. Looked up from germline, CDR1 is SGHDT and CDR2 is YYEEEE. There are 12 residues in the CDR3. The V and J ends lost 0 bases and 6 bases respectively, with 4 bases between them. Written as DNA, the CDR3 is TGTGCCAGCAGCTTGGACAAAAACACCATATATTTT. Protein: CASSLDKNTIYF.

This clone came up once. The rearrangement links TRBV25-1 to TRBJ2-3; D may correspond to TRBD1 or TRBD2 (5 bases each). Germline V gives CDR1 MGHDK, CDR2 SYGVNS. This CDR3 contains 15 residues. Trimming pared 2 bases from V and 11 bases from J, leaving 20 bases between. CDR3 amino acids: CASSEVRAPGAVQYF. The CDR3 bases are TGTGCCAGCAGTGAAGTCAGGGCGCCCGGGGCAGTGCAGTATTTT.

V and J are TRBV4-1 and TRBJ1-2, with a possible D match to TRBD1 (5 bases). CDR1 is MGHRA, CDR2 YSYEKL, per germline. This CDR3 has 14 amino acids. The ends were cut back, 2 bases at V and 7 bases at J, with 14 bases in the middle. As DNA, the CDR3 is TGCGCCAGCAGCCAAACCGGGACCCCCATTGGCTACACCTTC. Translated, it gives CASSQTGTPIGYTF.

The chain joins TRBV29-1 to TRBJ2-3, with a tentative D call TRBD1 (6 bases). Germline assignment: CDR1 SQVTM and CDR2 ANQGSEA. The CDR3 covers 13 residues. Trimming cost V 4 bases and J 2 bases, with 10 bases left between them. The CDR3 region is CSVGTVITDTQYF. The DNA of the CDR3 is TGCAGCGTTGGGACAGTGATCACAGATACGCAGTATTTT.

The chain employs TRBV7-8 and TRBJ1-1; 10 bases line up with TRBD1. The CDR3 consists of 16 residues. V lost 1 base, J lost 5 bases, and 7 bases stayed unmatched. Germline CDR1 is SGHVS and CDR2 is FQNEAQ. CDR3 region: CASSLVPGQGQTEAFF. The DNA for the CDR3 is TGTGCCAGCAGCTTAGTCCCGGGACAGGGGCAAACTGAAGCTTTCTTT.

The chain has TRBV7-2 and TRBJ1-1; no firm D call. CDR1 is SGHTA, CDR2 FQGNSA, per germline. The CDR3 length is 17 residues. Trimming took 6 bases from V and 1 from J, leaving 21 bases between them. DNA of the CDR3: TGTGCCAGCAGACCACGTTATGGAGGCGGGGAGAACACTGAAGCTTTCTTT. This codes for CASRPRYGGGENTEAFF.